The rows below give T cell receptor beta chains drawn from one sample of a study of technical replicates of blood from a handful of donors. Clones were read by immunoSEQ multiplex PCR, and TCRdb kept only the in-frame ones, dropping some. The data hold some 87,000 clones, with 96% observed a single time. The source material was T cells isolated from PBMCs. Receptors originate from a human donor in good health. The CDR3 runs from the conserved cysteine through the conserved F or W. Each record gives: V gene, clone size, CDR3 length, J gene, D gene, CDR3 DNA, CDR3 protein. A D gene is named only where the DNA matches it firmly. Rows may omit the clone size; those that give it use once, few, many or a size class.

>TRBV27|.|16|TRBJ1-4|.
TGTGCCAGCAGTTTATCGATGCTGCAGGGTAATGAAAAACTGTTTTTT
CASSLSMLQGNEKLFF
>TRBV9|.|15|TRBJ2-7|TRBD2
TGTGCCAGCAGCGTAGGTGGCAGGGAGGGGAACGAGCAGTACTTC
CASSVGGREGNEQYF
>TRBV9|.|14|TRBJ1-1|.
TGTGCCAGCAGCGTTTCCGGGGGATGGACTGAAGCTTTCTTT
CASSVSGGWTEAFF
>TRBV5-6|.|12|TRBJ1-2|.
TGTGCCAGCAGCTTAACAGACTATGGCTACACCTTC
CASSLTDYGYTF
>TRBV7-8|.|12|TRBJ1-4|.
TGTGCCAGCACTACAACTAATGAAAAACTGTTTTTT
CASTTTNEKLFF
>TRBV5-6|once|17|TRBJ1-4|TRBD1
TGTGCCAGCAGCGCAGGAATAGGCGACAGGGGCTTTGAAAAACTGTTTTTT
CASSAGIGDRGFEKLFF
>TRBV15|.|18|TRBJ2-7|TRBD2
TGTGCCACCAGCAGAGCCCCTTCGGATGTAGCGGGAGTGTACGAGCAGTACTTC
CATSRAPSDVAGVYEQYF
>TRBV25-1|.|15|TRBJ2-1|TRBD1
TGTGCCAGCAGTGATTCAGGGGGCTCCTACAATGAGCAGTTCTTC
CASSDSGGSYNEQFF
>TRBV4-3|.|15|TRBJ2-3|TRBD2
TGCGCCAGCAGCCAAACTAGCGGGACGACAGATACGCAGTATTTT
CASSQTSGTTDTQYF
>TRBV5-1|.|14|TRBJ2-7|.
TGCGCCAGCAGCCCCACCTGGGGGGTCTACGAGCAGTACTTC
CASSPTWGVYEQYF
>TRBV11-2|.|15|TRBJ2-1|.
TGTGCCAGCAGCTTATCCGGGATCCTTGGCAATGAGCAGTTCTTC
CASSLSGILGNEQFF
>TRBV4-1|.|13|TRBJ2-7|TRBD1
TGCGCCAGCAGCCCAAACAGGGGCTACGAGCAGTACTTC
CASSPNRGYEQYF
>TRBV7-2|.|13|TRBJ1-1|.
TGTGCCAGCAGCTTGGACACGAACACTGAAGCTTTCTTT
CASSLDTNTEAFF
>TRBV27|.|13|TRBJ2-1|.
TGTGCCAGCAGCCTGAGAATGATAAATGAGCAGTTCTTC
CASSLRMINEQFF
>TRBV6-6|.|13|TRBJ1-3|.
TGTGCCAGCAGGGACAGCTCTGGAAACACCATATATTTT
CASRDSSGNTIYF
>TRBV19|.|12|TRBJ1-4|.
TGTGCCAGTAAACAGCATAATGAAAAACTGTTTTTT
CASKQHNEKLFF
>TRBV4-1|.|16|TRBJ1-2|.
TGCGCCAGCAGCCAAGAAGCCAGGGGAAATAACTATGGCTACACCTTC
CASSQEARGNNYGYTF
>TRBV5-4|.|16|TRBJ1-1|.
TGTGCCAGCAGCTTGGACTTTGGACAGCGGGGGACTGAAGCTTTCTTT
CASSLDFGQRGTEAFF
>TRBV7-6|few|14|TRBJ1-2|TRBD1
TGTGCCAGCAGCTTAGACGACAGGGGTTATGGCTACACCTTC
CASSLDDRGYGYTF
>TRBV6-5|.|15|TRBJ2-1|TRBD2
TGTGCCAGCAGTACGTCTAGCGGAGCCTACAATGAGCAGTTCTTC
CASSTSSGAYNEQFF
>TRBV4-1|.|15|TRBJ1-5|.
TGCGCCAGCAGCCAAGTCCCGGCAGGGAATCAGCCCCAGCATTTT
CASSQVPAGNQPQHF
>TRBV10-1|.|16|TRBJ1-4|.
TGCGCCAGCAGTGAGTCCGTAGGAGGAAGCGGGGAAAAACTGTTTTTT
CASSESVGGSGEKLFF
>TRBV7-9|.|14|TRBJ1-1|.
TGTGCCAGCAGCTTAAAGGAGGGGAAGATCGAAGCTTTCTTT
CASSLKEGKIEAFF
>TRBV7-2|.|15|TRBJ2-1|.
TGTGCCAGCAGCTTCTCAGACTGGGCCTACAATGAGCAGTTCTTC
CASSFSDWAYNEQFF
>TRBV7-9|.|12|TRBJ1-2|.
TGTGCCAGCAGAAATTTCGAGGAAGGCTACACCTTC
CASRNFEEGYTF
>TRBV14|.|16|TRBJ2-5|TRBD1
TGTGCCAGCAGCCAAGGTCGGGACAGTTTTAGGGAAACCCAGTACTTC
CASSQGRDSFRETQYF
>TRBV13|.|15|TRBJ1-1|TRBD1
TGTGCCAGCAGCTTGAGAACAGGGGGCACATCTGAAGCTTTCTTT
CASSLRTGGTSEAFF
>TRBV15|.|14|TRBJ1-4|TRBD1
TGTGCCACCAGCAGAGAAAGGGGGCTTGTTGGACACATTTTT
CATSRERGLVGHIF
>TRBV7-3|once|13|TRBJ1-2|.
TGTGCCAGCAGCCCCGGGACTTCCTATGGCTACACCTTC
CASSPGTSYGYTF
>TRBV19|.|13|TRBJ1-5|.
TGTGCCAGTAGTATCGTACTGGATCAGCCCCAGCATTTT
CASSIVLDQPQHF
>TRBV25-1|.|14|TRBJ2-5|TRBD1
TGTGCCAGCAGTGATCCAGGGGGTGGCGAGACCCAGTACTTC
CASSDPGGGETQYF
>TRBV18|.|12|TRBJ2-5|.
TGTGCCAGCTCACCCTCGGAGGAGACCCAGTACTTC
CASSPSEETQYF
>TRBV19|few|12|TRBJ1-1|.
TGTGCCAGTAGTCAACGGGGTTACGAAGCTTTCTTT
CASSQRGYEAFF